A single sample gave rise to the 5 T cell receptor beta chains below, sequenced in a study of high-grade serous ovarian cancer treatment subgroups. Tumor tissue was taken before any definitive surgery or chemotherapy was given. Clones were sequenced by immunoSEQ multiplex PCR, and TCRdb holds only the in-frame ones, with some missing. The sample has 2,500 to 3,500 clones, roughly 70% seen once. Sequencing input: tumor tissue. These TCRs come from a human donor with high-grade serous ovarian cancer.

The V gene is TRBV6-5, the J gene TRBJ2-7, with 9 nucleotides matching TRBD2. CDR1 MNHEY and CDR2 SVGAGI come from the germline V gene. The CDR3 totals 13 residues. J was trimmed by 4 bases and V by 10 bases; bases with no gene match: 8. The CDR3 loop reads CAIARREGYEQYF. CDR3 DNA sequence: TGTGCCATCGCTAGGCGGGAGGGTTACGAGCAGTACTTC.

This chain uses TRBV27 with TRBJ2-1; 9 bases match TRBD2. Germline V lookup: CDR1 MNHEY, CDR2 SMNVEV (reference sequence). V shed 9 bases, J shed 5 bases, and the junction held 8 bases outside the gene matches. The CDR3 contains 14 residues. The CDR3: CASKSGRLNNEQFF. The DNA for the CDR3 is TGTGCCAGTAAAAGCGGGAGGTTGAACAATGAGCAGTTCTTC.

This chain connects TRBV7-6 to TRBJ1-3; the D is unclear. The CDR3 contains 16 residues. Germline V gene data show CDR1 as SGHVS and CDR2 as FNYEAQ. V lost 5 bases and J lost 0, with 14 bases in between. The CDR3: CASSLQRADSGNTIYF. In DNA, the CDR3 is TGTGCCAGCAGCCTCCAGAGGGCTGACTCTGGAAACACCATATATTTT.

The chain employs TRBV19 and TRBJ1-5; 8 nucleotides agree with TRBD1. The CDR3 covers 13 residues. Trimming took 6 bases from V and 6 from J; bases not matched to a gene: 4. CDR1 is LNHDA, CDR2 SQIVND, per germline (reference sequence). For the CDR3, the DNA is TGTGCCAGTAGCATACAGGGGGGTCAGCCCCAGCATTTT. This encodes CASSIQGGQPQHF.

This rearrangement joins TRBV6-1 to TRBJ2-2; weak D call: TRBD1 (6 bases). V gave up 7 bases and J gave up 0 bases, with 12 bases separating them. Germline lookup yields CDR1 MNHNS and CDR2 SASEGT. The CDR3 loop spans 15 amino acids. In DNA, the CDR3 is TGTGCCAGCATCTCAGGACAGTCGAACACCGGGGAGCTGTTTTTT. It is translated as CASISGQSNTGELFF.